These T cell receptor beta chains were read from a single sample in a study of T cell responses to AZD1222 COVID-19 vaccine. The protocol was immunoSEQ multiplex PCR, while the TCRdb copy is restricted to in-frame clones and leaves out a portion. The table includes about 180,000 clones, 70% to 90% detected once. The specimen comprised peripheral blood, sampled on day 0 of AZD1222 vaccination. Every receptor here comes from an adult in good health. The CDR3 runs from the conserved cysteine through the conserved F or W. D genes are given only for firm matches. Clone size is not always given. Where it is, it says once, few, many or a class for expanded clones.

J	D	V	size	DNA	CDR3
TRBJ2-3	TRBD2	TRBV11-3	once	TGTGCCAGCAGCTTGACTAGCGGGACAGATACGCAGTATTTT	CASSLTSGTDTQYF
TRBJ1-6	TRBD1	TRBV3-1/TRBV3-2	once	TGTGCCAGCAGCGAAACAGGGACAGGGTCGAATTCACCCCTCCACTTT	CASSETGTGSNSPLHF
TRBJ2-5	TRBD2	TRBV30	once	TGTGCCTGGAGTGTACTGTTCCGGGCTAGCGGGGACCTAGAGACCCAGTACTTC	CAWSVLFRASGDLETQYF
TRBJ2-3	TRBD2	TRBV20-1	once	TGCAGTGCTAGTGGGCCTACTGGAGCGGGGGGTGCAGATACGCAGTATTTT	CSASGPTGAGGADTQYF
TRBJ2-5	TRBD1	TRBV19	-	TGTGCCAGTAGTATAGACGGGGACAGGGAAGAGACCCAGTACTTC	CASSIDGDREETQYF
TRBJ1-5	TRBD1	TRBV19	-	TGTGCCAGTAGGTTCGACAGGGCGAGCAATCAGCCCCAGCATTTT	CASRFDRASNQPQHF
TRBJ2-2	-	TRBV20-1	few	TGCAGTGCTAGTAGCGACAGGTACACCGGGGAGCTGTTTTTT	CSASSDRYTGELFF
TRBJ1-4	-	TRBV19	-	TGTGCCAGTATACGTAGGGGAAGTAATGAAAAACTGTTTTTT	CASIRRGSNEKLFF
TRBJ1-1	TRBD1	TRBV28	-	TGTGCCAGCAGCCGGGGACAGGGTCTCACTGAAGCTTTCTTT	CASSRGQGLTEAFF
TRBJ1-3	TRBD1	TRBV3-1/TRBV3-2	-	TGTGCCAGCAGCCATTTCCGGGACAGGGCAAACACCATATATTTT	CASSHFRDRANTIYF
TRBJ1-1	-	TRBV11-3	-	TGTGCCAGCAGCTTATCGATCTACACTGAAGCTTTCTTT	CASSLSIYTEAFF
TRBJ1-6	-	TRBV15	few	TGTGCCACCAGCGACCCTCGGGAAGGGGCTAATTCACCCCTCCACTTT	CATSDPREGANSPLHF
TRBJ2-7	TRBD2	TRBV14	-	TGTGCCAGCAGCGTAAGCGGGGGCAACGAGCAGTACTTC	CASSVSGGNEQYF
TRBJ2-7	-	TRBV27	-	TGTGCCAGCAGTTCACATTCCTCCTACTACTACGAGCAGTACTTC	CASSSHSSYYYEQYF
TRBJ2-2	-	TRBV5-4	-	TGTGCCAGCAGTTTTTCAGGGACCCCTCTTCACACCGGGGAGCTGTTTTTT	CASSFSGTPLHTGELFF
TRBJ2-3	-	TRBV7-6	-	TGTGCCAGCAGCTTAGCGAGGCGGGGGCCTTCATACACAGATACGCAGTATTTT	CASSLARRGPSYTDTQYF
TRBJ2-7	-	TRBV12-3/TRBV12-4	-	TGTGCCAGCAGCCAGACGGCTCCCTACGAGCAGTACTTC	CASSQTAPYEQYF
TRBJ1-4	-	TRBV3-1/TRBV3-2	-	TGTGCCAGCAGCCAAGATTGGTCAGCGGATGAAAAACTGTTTTTT	CASSQDWSADEKLFF
TRBJ1-5	TRBD1	TRBV30	-	TGTGCCTGGGCAGGGGGCATCAATCAGCCCCAGCATTTT	CAWAGGINQPQHF
TRBJ1-1	-	TRBV9	-	TGTGCCAGCAGCGTAGGGTCGGGGGCCGGTGAAGCTTTCTTT	CASSVGSGAGEAFF
TRBJ1-4	-	TRBV10-3	-	TGTGCCATCAGTGAGGAGGGGAGGTCTGCAAAACTGTTTTTT	CAISEEGRSAKLFF
TRBJ1-1	-	TRBV4-1	-	TGCGCCAGCAGCCAACAGGTGGCCAGGACTGAAGCTTTCTTT	CASSQQVARTEAFF
TRBJ2-7	TRBD1	TRBV6-5	-	TGTGCCAGCGCTTCCGGGACAGGGAGATACGAGCAGTACTTC	CASASGTGRYEQYF
TRBJ1-4	-	TRBV28	once	TGTGCCAGCACCTCTTACCTTGGGCCTACAACTAATGAAAAACTGTTTTTT	CASTSYLGPTTNEKLFF
TRBJ2-1	TRBD2	TRBV2	once	TGTGCCAGCAGCCAAGGGGTAGCGGGGTACAATGAGCAGTTCTTC	CASSQGVAGYNEQFF
TRBJ2-3	TRBD1	TRBV7-3	once	TGTGCCAGCAGCTCCAGGACAGGGGAGGCTGATACGCAGTATTTT	CASSSRTGEADTQYF
TRBJ2-7	-	TRBV7-2	-	TGTGCCAGCAGCTTAAGGGTTGACGAGCAGTACTTC	CASSLRVDEQYF
TRBJ2-6	-	TRBV5-1	-	TGCGCCAGCAGCTTGGGGGGAACTGGGGCCAACGTCCTGACTTTC	CASSLGGTGANVLTF
TRBJ1-3	-	TRBV7-9	-	TGTGCCAGCAGCTTAGCTCCGGACTCTGGAAACACCATATATTTT	CASSLAPDSGNTIYF
TRBJ1-2	-	TRBV5-5	-	TGTGCCAGCAGCTTGAAAGGGAACTATGGCTACACCTTC	CASSLKGNYGYTF
TRBJ2-7	TRBD1	TRBV7-9	-	TGTGCCAGCAGCTTTCCGGGACAGGGTAACGAGCAGTACTTC	CASSFPGQGNEQYF
TRBJ2-5	-	TRBV6-2/TRBV6-3	-	TGTGCCAGCAGTGCAGAGACCCAGTACTTC	CASSAETQYF
TRBJ2-2	-	TRBV7-8	-	TGTGCCAGCAGCTTGGGCAGGGGTAACACCGGGGAGCTGTTTTTT	CASSLGRGNTGELFF
TRBJ1-1	TRBD1	TRBV20-1	-	TGCAGTGCTAGAGGGGACAGGGAGGCTTTCTTT	CSARGDREAFF
TRBJ1-3	-	TRBV9	-	TGTGCCAGCAGCCCCCCGGGTGGGACGGTCTCTGGAAACACCATATATTTT	CASSPPGGTVSGNTIYF
TRBJ2-3	-	TRBV25-1	-	TGTGCCAGCAGTGAGACTGGGGGCGGCACAGATACGCAGTATTTT	CASSETGGGTDTQYF
TRBJ2-5	-	TRBV7-2	-	TGTGCCAGCAGCCCTCCGGGACTGGGAGAGACCCAGTACTTC	CASSPPGLGETQYF
TRBJ1-5	-	TRBV4-1	-	TGCGCCAGCAGCCTATTAGAGGGGCACCATCAGCCCCAGCATTTT	CASSLLEGHHQPQHF
TRBJ2-2	-	TRBV30	few	TGTGCCCTATGGAGGGACCCGCGGGCCGGGGAGCTGTTTTTT	CALWRDPRAGELFF
TRBJ1-5	TRBD1	TRBV27	-	TGTGCCAGCAGTCCTGGACAGGGGTACAATCAGCCCCAGCATTTT	CASSPGQGYNQPQHF
TRBJ1-2	-	TRBV18	once	TGTGCCAGCTCACCAACGCCCGGGGGCTACACCTTC	CASSPTPGGYTF
TRBJ1-1	-	TRBV11-2	-	TGTGCCAGCAGCTTAGTTACGGGGAGGCGTCCTGAAGCTTTCTTT	CASSLVTGRRPEAFF
TRBJ1-1	TRBD1	TRBV30	-	TGTGCCTGGAGTTGGGACAGGGGTACTGAAGCTTTCTTT	CAWSWDRGTEAFF
TRBJ1-2	-	TRBV28	-	TGTGCCAGCAACCCCGGAGGTAGCTATGGCTACACCTTC	CASNPGGSYGYTF
TRBJ1-2	-	TRBV19	-	TGTGCCAGTAGTGCCGGGATCAGCCTCTATGGCTACACCTTC	CASSAGISLYGYTF
TRBJ1-3	-	TRBV9	once	TGTGCCAGCAGCGACCGGGGCAGGGAATCTGGAAACACCATATATTTT	CASSDRGRESGNTIYF
TRBJ1-3	-	TRBV28	-	TGTGCCAGCAGTTTTCAGACAGCCGGAAACACCATATATTTT	CASSFQTAGNTIYF
TRBJ1-1	-	TRBV7-9	-	TGTGCCAGCAGCCCTGGAAATATGAACACTGAAGCTTTCTTT	CASSPGNMNTEAFF
TRBJ2-7	-	TRBV10-3	-	TGTGCCATCAGCGACGACAGAGGGCAGTACTTC	CAISDDRGQYF
TRBJ2-5	TRBD1	TRBV5-4	-	TGTGCCAGCAGCTTGGGGCAGGGGGAAGATGAGACCCAGTACTTC	CASSLGQGEDETQYF
TRBJ2-7	-	TRBV12-3/TRBV12-4	-	TGTGCCAGCAGTTTCGCCTACGAGCAGTACTTC	CASSFAYEQYF
TRBJ2-3	-	TRBV7-3	-	TGTGCCAGCAGCTTAGGCCTAGCGACAGATACGCAGTATTTT	CASSLGLATDTQYF
TRBJ2-3	TRBD2	TRBV19	once	TGTGCCAGTAACAAGGGACTAGCGGGGGGGCCAAATACGCAGTATTTT	CASNKGLAGGPNTQYF
TRBJ2-3	-	TRBV24-1	-	TGTGCCACCAGTGATTTAACAGGTATGGACACAGATACGCAGTATTTT	CATSDLTGMDTDTQYF
TRBJ2-7	TRBD2	TRBV4-1	-	TGCGCCAGCAGCCTCGAGGGACAGGGAAATGGGATAGGGACTAGCGGACTGTACGAGCAGTACTTC	CASSLEGQGNGIGTSGLYEQYF
TRBJ2-2	TRBD1	TRBV9	-	TGTGCCAGCAGCGTAAACAGGGGGTTAAACACCGGGGAGCTGTTTTTT	CASSVNRGLNTGELFF
TRBJ1-2	-	TRBV28	-	TGTGCCAGCAGTGGAGGTGGCGGCTATGGCTACACCTTC	CASSGGGGYGYTF
TRBJ1-5	-	TRBV7-6	-	TGTGCCAGCAGCTTAGGTCCCTTGCAGAATCAGCCCCAGCATTTT	CASSLGPLQNQPQHF
TRBJ2-7	-	TRBV6-5	-	TGTGCCAGCAGTAGGGGGGTAACCCACGAGCAGTACTTC	CASSRGVTHEQYF